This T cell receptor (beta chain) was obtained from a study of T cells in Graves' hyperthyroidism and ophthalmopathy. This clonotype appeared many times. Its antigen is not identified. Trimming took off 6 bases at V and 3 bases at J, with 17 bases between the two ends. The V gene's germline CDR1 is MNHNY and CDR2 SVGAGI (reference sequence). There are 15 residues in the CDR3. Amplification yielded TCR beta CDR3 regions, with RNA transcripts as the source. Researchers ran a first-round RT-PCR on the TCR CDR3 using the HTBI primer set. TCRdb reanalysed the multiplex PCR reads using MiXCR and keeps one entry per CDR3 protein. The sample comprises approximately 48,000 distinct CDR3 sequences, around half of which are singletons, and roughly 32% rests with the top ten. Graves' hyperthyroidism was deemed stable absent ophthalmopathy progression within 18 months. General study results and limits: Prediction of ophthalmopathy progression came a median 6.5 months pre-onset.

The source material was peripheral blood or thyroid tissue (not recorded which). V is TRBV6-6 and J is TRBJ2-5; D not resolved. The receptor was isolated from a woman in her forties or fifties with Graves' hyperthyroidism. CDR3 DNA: TGTGCCAGCAGATTTCGGGCTAGTCGGGAAGAGACCCAGTACTTC. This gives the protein CASRFRASREETQYF.